This paragraph reports one T cell receptor (beta chain). Its specificity is not known. This entry comes from a study of T cells after yellow fever vaccination. Regarding the study as a whole: The booster response re-showed most primary clones: more than 95% CD4, around 90% CD8.

V lost 2 bases, J lost 0 bases, and 7 bases lay in between. The CDR3 loop spans 13 amino acids. From germline, CDR1 is GTSNPN and CDR2 SVGIG (reference sequence). TCRdb used MiXCR to reprocess the 5' RACE reads, holding one entry per CDR3 protein. The table shows 610,000 or so distinct CDR3 sequences, with about 12% occurring only once. This chain connects TRBV30 to TRBJ1-1; no clear D. The starting material was PBMCs, obtained on the day of the yellow fever booster vaccination. The receptor comes from a man between 25 and 39 years old who received the YFV17D yellow fever vaccine. The CDR3 region is CAWSQELNTEAFF. In DNA form, the CDR3 reads TGTGCCTGGAGTCAAGAATTGAACACTGAAGCTTTCTTT.